This is a list of T cell receptor beta chains from one sample in a study of cytomegalovirus exposure and HLA in healthy donors. The repertoire was sequenced with immunoSEQ multiplex PCR; TCRdb's copy has only in-frame clones and lacks some. The sample lists about 120,000 clones, approximately 80% occurring once. The sample consisted of PBMCs. These receptors were collected from a man aged 25 to 45 in good health and CMV-seronegative. Each CDR3 is given with its conserved first and last residue. The order of the fields is V gene, J gene, D gene, clone size, CDR3 protein, CDR3 DNA. D genes are given only for firm matches. Expanded clones are given a class, and other clones once, few, many or no size at all.

v_gene: TRBV19
j_gene: TRBJ2-5
d_gene: TRBD1
abundance: .
CDR3aa: CASSTGTGGAETQYF
CDR3nt: TGTGCCAGTAGTACCGGGACAGGGGGCGCAGAGACCCAGTACTTC

v_gene: TRBV27
j_gene: TRBJ2-7
d_gene: TRBD1
abundance: .
CDR3aa: CASRVDRGRSYEQYF
CDR3nt: TGTGCCAGCAGGGTCGACAGGGGTCGGTCCTACGAGCAGTACTTC

v_gene: TRBV28
j_gene: TRBJ2-3
d_gene: TRBD2
abundance: once
CDR3aa: CASSLGRLAGVEDTQYF
CDR3nt: TGTGCCAGCAGTTTAGGGAGGCTAGCGGGAGTTGAAGATACGCAGTATTTT

v_gene: TRBV9
j_gene: TRBJ2-7
d_gene: TRBD1
abundance: .
CDR3aa: CASSARRQGLYEQYF
CDR3nt: TGTGCCAGCAGCGCCCGGCGACAGGGCCTCTACGAGCAGTACTTC

v_gene: TRBV15
j_gene: TRBJ1-2
d_gene: .
abundance: .
CDR3aa: CATSRGAVYTF
CDR3nt: TGTGCCACCAGCAGGGGAGCCGTCTACACCTTC

v_gene: TRBV4-2
j_gene: TRBJ2-7
d_gene: .
abundance: .
CDR3aa: CASSSTKLTISTYEQYF
CDR3nt: TGTGCCAGCAGCTCCACTAAATTAACTATATCGACCTACGAGCAGTACTTC

v_gene: TRBV4-3
j_gene: TRBJ1-2
d_gene: .
abundance: .
CDR3aa: CASSQDQGPNYGYTF
CDR3nt: TGCGCCAGCAGCCAAGACCAGGGCCCTAACTATGGCTACACCTTC

v_gene: TRBV19
j_gene: TRBJ1-2
d_gene: .
abundance: once
CDR3aa: CASSIAGEMDYGYTF
CDR3nt: TGTGCCAGTAGTATCGCAGGGGAAATGGACTATGGCTACACCTTC

v_gene: TRBV28
j_gene: TRBJ1-4
d_gene: TRBD1
abundance: .
CDR3aa: CASSFLLDRVGEKLFF
CDR3nt: TGTGCCAGCAGTTTTCTTCTGGACAGGGTTGGAGAAAAACTGTTTTTT

v_gene: TRBV28
j_gene: TRBJ1-5
d_gene: TRBD1
abundance: .
CDR3aa: CASSPRQGAGNQPQHF
CDR3nt: TGTGCCAGCAGTCCACGACAGGGGGCAGGCAATCAGCCCCAGCATTTT

v_gene: TRBV6-5
j_gene: TRBJ1-2
d_gene: .
abundance: .
CDR3aa: CASSPVAGGKGGYTF
CDR3nt: TGTGCCAGCAGTCCTGTGGCGGGGGGCAAGGGCGGCTACACCTTC

v_gene: TRBV27
j_gene: TRBJ1-1
d_gene: .
abundance: .
CDR3aa: CASSWTDISNTEAFF
CDR3nt: TGTGCCAGCAGTTGGACAGACATTTCGAACACTGAAGCTTTCTTT